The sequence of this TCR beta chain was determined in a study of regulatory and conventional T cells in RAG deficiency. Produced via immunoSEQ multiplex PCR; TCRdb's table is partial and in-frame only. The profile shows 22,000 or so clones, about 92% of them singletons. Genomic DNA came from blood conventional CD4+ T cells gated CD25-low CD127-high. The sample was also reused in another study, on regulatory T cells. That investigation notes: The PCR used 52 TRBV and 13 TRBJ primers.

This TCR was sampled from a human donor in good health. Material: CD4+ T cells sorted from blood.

The CDR3 is CASSGIGGSYNEQFF. CDR3 in DNA: TGTGCCAGCAGTGGGATCGGAGGCTCCTACAATGAGCAGTTCTTC. The V gene is TRBV6-1, the J gene TRBJ2-1; tentatively, D is TRBD2 (5 bases). The V end was cut by 4 bases, the J end by 0 bases, with 10 bases between. In germline, CDR1 is MNHNS, CDR2 SASEGT. The CDR3 length is 15 residues.